The next 13 T cell receptor beta chains were all read from a single sample in a study of T-cell memory formation after mild COVID-19. Using its own MiXCR run on the 5' RACE reads, TCRdb lists one record per CDR3 protein. Among 200,000 or so distinct CDR3 sequences, over 9.5% were seen once, and the ten largest hold 3.5% to 4%. Sequencing input: PBMCs or a T cell subset sorted from them (not recorded which). These receptors all come from a man younger than 35 who had mild COVID-19 (a few samples of this study predate the infection). Cell type and time point are not known.

This clonotype showed up many times. This chain connects TRBV20-1 to TRBJ1-1; possibly TRBD1 for D (6 bases). CDR1 is DFQATT and CDR2 is SNEGSKA in the germline V gene (reference sequence). This CDR3 has 12 amino acids. Trimming pared 5 bases from V and 7 bases from J, leaving 14 bases between. The CDR3 DNA sequence: TGCAGTGCTGGGGGACAATTACTTGAAGCTTTCTTT. The encoded protein is CSAGGQLLEAFF.

The chain is built from TRBV10-3 and TRBJ1-2; TRBD1 matches 8 bases. The CDR3 has 13 amino acids. In germline, CDR1 is ENHRY, CDR2 SYGVKD. Unmatched junction bases numbered 0, after V lost 2 bases and J lost 4 bases. The chain's CDR3 is CAISEGTGYGYTF. CDR3 coding DNA: TGTGCCATCAGTGAGGGGACAGGCTATGGCTACACCTTC.

This chain links TRBV3-1 with TRBJ2-1; D gene ambiguous. Germline loops: CDR1 LGHDT, CDR2 YNNKEL (reference sequence). The CDR3 totals 14 residues. V dropped 8 bases and J dropped 0 bases, with 11 bases sitting between them. The CDR3 DNA is TGTGCCAGCCAACCGTCTGACTCCTACAATGAGCAGTTCTTC. It translates to CASQPSDSYNEQFF.

This clonotype appeared a few times. The chain joins TRBV20-1 to TRBJ2-3, with 9 bases identical to TRBD2. Trimming took 4 bases from V and 6 from J; bases not matched to a gene: 8. Germline V gene sequence: CDR1 DFQATT, CDR2 SNEGSKA (reference sequence). This CDR3 has 14 amino acids. CDR3 protein: CSAILAGYGDTQYF. The CDR3 DNA follows: TGCAGTGCTATCCTAGCGGGGTATGGGGATACGCAGTATTTT.

This clonotype was found a few times. The chain employs TRBV5-1 and TRBJ2-2, with D possibly matching TRBD1 (6 bases). Germline CDR1 and CDR2: SGHRS and YFSETQ. This CDR3 spans 15 amino acids. V was trimmed by 4 bases and J by 5 bases, leaving 15 bases between them. Written as DNA, the CDR3 is TGCGCCAGCAGCCTTGGGGACAAATCAACCGGGGAGCTGTTTTTT. This gives the protein CASSLGDKSTGELFF.

V and J are TRBV7-2 and TRBJ2-5; 7 nucleotides line up with TRBD1. The V gene end was trimmed by 5 bases and the J gene end by 5 bases; junction bases not matched to a gene: 8. CDR1 is SGHTA, CDR2 FQGNSA, per germline. The CDR3 consists of 14 residues. Here the CDR3 reads CASSLRGPFETQYF. The CDR3 region has the DNA TGTGCCAGCAGCCTAAGGGGGCCCTTTGAGACCCAGTACTTC.

This clonotype was found many times. The J gene is TRBJ1-1, the V gene TRBV19; D uncertain. CDR1 is LNHDA and CDR2 is SQIVND in the germline V gene (reference sequence). The germline V and J ends were trimmed by 1 base and 8 bases, with 8 bases remaining between them. This CDR3 has 12 residues. The DNA of the CDR3 is TGTGCCAGTAGTATAGTTCCCTCGGAAGCTTTCTTT. It specifies CASSIVPSEAFF.

V usage is TRBV9 and J usage is TRBJ2-3, with D unresolved. The CDR3 totals 14 residues. Germline V CDR1 and CDR2: SGDLS, YYNGEE. V lost 4 bases to trimming and J lost 2 bases, with 11 bases between them. CDR3 residues: CASSIRVHTDTQYF. Here the CDR3 DNA reads TGTGCCAGCAGCATCCGTGTCCACACAGATACGCAGTATTTT.

This clonotype was detected many times. The V gene is TRBV6-6, the J gene TRBJ1-2; 11 nucleotides match TRBD1. Germline trimming cut 7 bases from V and 4 bases from J; bases unmatched to any gene: 8. This CDR3 is 15 amino acids long. Germline V CDR1 and CDR2: MNHNY, SVGAGI (reference sequence). The CDR3 region is CASTTTGTGGYGYTF. Written as DNA, the CDR3 is TGTGCCAGCACCACCACCGGGACAGGGGGCTATGGCTACACCTTC.

This clonotype has more than one count but fewer than ten. Its ends do not fully match the called genes, so a read error is possible. V is TRBV28 and J is TRBJ1-3, with TRBD1 as a possible D gene (5 bases). CDR3 length equals 14 residues. In germline, CDR1 is MDHEN, CDR2 SYDVKM. The CDR3 here is CASSDSTSGNAIYF. CDR3 DNA: TGTGCCAGCAGTGACAGCACCTCTGGAAACGCCATATATTTT.

This clonotype showed up just a few times. The J gene is TRBJ2-2, the V gene TRBV5-1; D call uncertain. Trimming left V 0 bases short and J 9 bases short, with 6 bases between. Germline loops: CDR1 SGHRS, CDR2 YFSETQ. This CDR3 contains 12 residues. CDR3 in DNA: TGCGCCAGCAGCTTGGTGTTCAGGGAGCTGTTTTTT. Translating gives CASSLVFRELFF.

The chain uses TRBV5-1 and TRBJ2-2; tentatively, D is TRBD2 (7 bases). The CDR3 runs 15 residues. V was clipped by 4 bases and J by 6 bases, with 16 bases between them. The germline V gene encodes CDR1 SGHRS and CDR2 YFSETQ. CDR3 bases: TGCGCCAGCAGCCTACCTGGCGGGGGCTCCGGGGAGCTGTTTTTT. This translates into CASSLPGGGSGELFF.

This clonotype was detected only a few times. V and J are TRBV12-3 or TRBV12-4 and TRBJ2-6; D ambiguous. V was trimmed by 7 bases and J by 4 bases, leaving 11 bases between them. The CDR3 loop spans 14 amino acids. The CDR3 DNA is TGTGCCAGCACCCCAAGGAACGGGGCCAACGTCCTGACTTTC. Its protein product is CASTPRNGANVLTF.